This TCR beta chain stems from a study of blood T cell repertoires in COVID-19. About the research overall: The United States, Italy and Spain provided the acute and convalescent COVID-19 samples.

TCRdb's copy holds only in-frame clones and misses some; the assay was immunoSEQ multiplex PCR. The repertoire holds approximately 180,000 clones, with 85% to 90% as singletons. V lost 5 bases and J lost 3; bases outside the gene matches: 10. The CDR3 is 15 residues long. Germline V lookup: CDR1 SNHLY, CDR2 FYNNEI. Recruited during active infection, patients (from Seattle) were subsequently followed longitudinally. The chain employs TRBV2 and TRBJ2-7; the match to TRBD2 covers 7 bases. The sequenced sample consisted of peripheral blood. The TCR originated in a person between 65 and 80 years old with COVID-19, enrolled during active disease. CDR3 DNA: TGTGCCAGCAGTTCCTCTAGCGGCCTTGTCTACGAGCAGTACTTC. Translated, it gives CASSSSSGLVYEQYF.